This TCR beta chain was obtained from a study of shared clonotypes between healthy human individuals. Turning to the study itself: Each donor's CD4 naive and CD4 memory cells filled three plates apiece, CD8 naive two, and CD8 memory one.

The CDR3 has 15 residues. V was trimmed by 0 bases and J by 4 bases, leaving 10 bases between them. Germline assignment: CDR1 SGHAT and CDR2 FQNNGV. The table lists this clone with a count of one. Its antigen is unidentified. Here immunoSEQ multiplex PCR was the method, and the copy in TCRdb shows in-frame clones only, minus some. The data show roughly 2.5 million clones, around nine tenths seen once. Overall study results and limits: Relative to their counterparts shared across all four donors, non-shared clonotypes exhibited diminished generation probabilities.

The sequencing input was naive CD4+ T cells sorted from blood. The subset here: CD45RA+ positively selected. This sequence was found in a man between 18 and 29 years old in good health. The rearrangement uses TRBV11-2 and TRBJ2-1; no firm D call. The CDR3 region has the DNA TGTGCCAGCAGCTTAGATCGGGTCTTGTACAATGAGCAGTTCTTC. It encodes CASSLDRVLYNEQFF.